One and the same sample provided the 19 T cell receptor beta chains below, sequenced in a study of blood T cell repertoires in COVID-19. TCRdb's copy holds only in-frame clones and misses some; the assay was immunoSEQ multiplex PCR. Of roughly 80,000 clones listed, about nine tenths are singletons. The sample comprised peripheral blood. All receptors derive from a middle-aged man with COVID-19, enrolled during active disease.

This rearrangement joins TRBV11-2 to TRBJ2-3; 7 nucleotides align to TRBD2. The trim removed 8 bases at V and 5 bases at J, leaving 10 bases unmatched. Germline V CDR1 and CDR2: SGHAT, FQNNGV. This CDR3 is built from 14 residues. CDR3 in amino acids: CASQLGGLGDTQYF. CDR3 DNA: TGTGCCAGCCAATTGGGGGGGTTGGGAGATACGCAGTATTTT.

J is TRBJ2-2 and V is TRBV5-1; TRBD2 is a possible D gene (5 bases). This CDR3 is 15 amino acids long. In germline, CDR1 is SGHRS, CDR2 YFSETQ. The ends were cut back, 3 bases at V and 1 base at J, with 10 bases in the middle. This CDR3 reads CASSSDSLNTGELFF. CDR3 in DNA: TGCGCCAGCAGCTCGGACTCTCTGAACACCGGGGAGCTGTTTTTT.

The rearrangement links TRBV4-2 to TRBJ2-7, with D maybe TRBD2 (6 bases). V lost 4 bases to trimming and J lost 3 bases, with 13 bases between them. The CDR3 sequence is 14 residues long. The germline V gene has CDR1 LGHNA and CDR2 YNFKEQ. CDR3 coding DNA: TGTGCCAGCAGCCTGCCTGGGACTCTCTACGAGCAGTACTTC. Its protein product is CASSLPGTLYEQYF.

CDR3 in DNA: TGTGCCAGCAGCTCCCGGACAGGGCCGGGGTTGGATTCACCCCTCCACTTT. Amino acid sequence: CASSSRTGPGLDSPLHF. The chain carries TRBV3-1 (or the pseudogene TRBV3-2) and TRBJ1-6; 8 bases line up with TRBD1. This CDR3 spans 17 amino acids. Germline V CDR1 and CDR2: LGHDT, YNNKEL (reference sequence). V dropped 5 bases and J dropped 8; count of bases not matched to a gene: 14.

The genes are TRBV6-6 and TRBJ1-6; D is unresolved. CDR1 and CDR2 (germline): MNHNY, SVGAGI (reference sequence). CDR3 size: 15 residues. V lost 11 bases and J 2 bases, leaving 16 bases between the germline ends. The CDR3 DNA follows: TGTGCCGCTAAGCCCGAGGGCACCTATAATTCACCCCTCCACTTT. This sequence encodes CAAKPEGTYNSPLHF.

The chain uses TRBV29-1 and TRBJ2-5; 8 bases fit TRBD2. Germline V gives CDR1 SQVTM, CDR2 ANQGSEA. This CDR3 spans 14 amino acids. In DNA, the CDR3 is TGCAGTCATGGGGTAGCGGGACACAAAGAGACCCAGTACTTC. Translating it yields CSHGVAGHKETQYF.

The chain joins TRBV7-8 to TRBJ2-7, with 9 nucleotides matching TRBD1. CDR1 is SGHVS, CDR2 FQNEAQ, per germline. The CDR3 length is 14 residues. J gave up 9 bases and V 0 bases, and 6 bases lay outside the gene matches. CDR3 sequence (DNA): TGTGCCAGCAGCTTAGCGGGACAGGGCGGCCGGCAGTACGTC. It specifies CASSLAGQGGRQYV.

The chain recombines TRBV6-6 with TRBJ2-7; a weak D match, TRBD1 (5 bases). This CDR3 has 12 residues. Germline loops: CDR1 MNHNY, CDR2 SVGAGI (reference sequence). Trimming took off 6 bases at V and 7 bases at J, with 13 bases between the two ends. The CDR3 DNA is TGTGCCAGCAGGTTCAGGGATGGGGAGCAGTACTTC. It translates to CASRFRDGEQYF.

The CDR3 loop is CASRPLGRKQFF. CDR3 DNA sequence: TGTGCCAGCAGACCACTCGGGAGGAAGCAGTTCTTC. The chain combines TRBV28 with TRBJ2-1, with 7 bases that match TRBD2. J was trimmed by 11 bases and V by 6 bases; bases with no gene match: 7. The CDR3 runs to 12 residues. Germline V lookup: CDR1 MDHEN, CDR2 SYDVKM.

This clone was counted a single time. The chain couples TRBV2 to TRBJ1-5; no reliable D call. The CDR3 covers 14 residues. Germline V gene data show CDR1 as SNHLY and CDR2 as FYNNEI. With 7 bases removed from V and 0 bases from J, the gap between germline ends came to 10 bases. The CDR3 here is CASTPDYSNQPQHF. CDR3 nucleotides: TGTGCCAGCACCCCAGACTATAGCAATCAGCCCCAGCATTTT. Combining the CDR3 with reference TRBV2 and TRBJ1-5 gives the whole variable domain EPEVTQTPSHQVTQMGQEVILRCVPISNHLYFYWYRQILGQKVEFLVSFYNNEISEKSEIFDDQFSVERPDGSNFTLKIRSTKLEDSAMYFCASTPDYSNQPQHFGDGTRLSIL.

The J gene is TRBJ1-1, the V gene TRBV28, with D perhaps matching TRBD1 (6 bases). From germline, CDR1 is MDHEN and CDR2 SYDVKM. The V end was cut by 6 bases, the J end by 3 bases, with 17 bases between. This CDR3 is built from 15 residues. DNA of the CDR3: TGTGCCAGCAGACCCTCGACAGGCGGATACACTGAAGCTTTCTTT. Amino acid sequence: CASRPSTGGYTEAFF.

The genes are TRBV5-1 and TRBJ1-5, with TRBD1 as a possible D gene (6 bases). This CDR3 contains 16 residues. Trimming took off 4 bases at V and 4 bases at J, with 18 bases between the two ends. CDR1 and CDR2 from the germline V gene are SGHRS and YFSETQ. CDR3 sequence reads: CASSPGGAMGNQPQHF. The DNA for the CDR3 is TGCGCCAGCAGCCCGGGGGGCGCAATGGGGAATCAGCCCCAGCATTTT.

The chain has TRBV29-1 and TRBJ1-2, with D tentatively TRBD1 (6 bases). The CDR3 contains 12 residues. CDR1 is SQVTM and CDR2 is ANQGSEA in the germline V gene. The V and J ends lost 3 bases and 3 bases respectively, with 8 bases between them. The CDR3 DNA sequence: TGCAGCGTTGAGGGACAACACTATGGCTACACCTTC. Its translation is CSVEGQHYGYTF.

The gene calls are TRBV5-8 and TRBJ2-7; tentative D call: TRBD2 (5 bases). The CDR3 totals 14 residues. V lost 2 bases and J lost 4, with 13 bases in between. The V gene's germline CDR1 is SGHTS and CDR2 YDEGEE. The CDR3 DNA reads as TGTGCCAGCAGCTTTCGGGGAATTGGTTACGAGCAGTACGTC. This encodes CASSFRGIGYEQYV.

This clone has just a few counts. The chain links TRBV14 to TRBJ1-6; tentatively, D is TRBD1 (5 bases). The CDR3 sequence is 14 residues long. V was trimmed by 5 bases and J by 7 bases, leaving 12 bases between them. The germline gives CDR1 SGHDN, CDR2 FVKESK. The CDR3, as DNA: TGTGCCAGCAGCTTGCCTGGGGGGAATTCACCCCTCCACTTT. It codes for CASSLPGGNSPLHF.

This chain connects TRBV5-1 to TRBJ2-5, with 7 bases aligning to TRBD1. V lost 1 base and J lost 5; bases outside the gene matches: 11. Germline V gene data show CDR1 as SGHRS and CDR2 as YFSETQ. The CDR3 totals 16 residues. CDR3 residues: CASSLTFWTGVETQYF. The CDR3 nucleotides are TGCGCCAGCAGCTTGACTTTCTGGACAGGCGTGGAGACCCAGTACTTC. The variable domain in full, with the rest retrieved from reference TRBV5-1 and TRBJ2-5, is KAGVTQTPRYLIKTRGQQVTLSCSPISGHRSVSWYQQTPGQGLQFLFEYFSETQRNKGNFPGRFSGRQFSNSRSEMNVSTLELGDSALYLCASSLTFWTGVETQYFGPGTRLLVL.

This chain connects TRBV24-1 to TRBJ2-1; 12 bases align to TRBD2. From germline, CDR1 is KGHDR and CDR2 SFDVKD. With 5 bases clipped from V and 0 bases from J, the junction kept 7 bases outside the gene matches. The CDR3 spans 18 residues. The DNA for the CDR3 is TGTGCCACCAGTGGTCCCGGACTAGCGGGATTCTCCTACAATGAGCAGTTCTTC. Its protein is CATSGPGLAGFSYNEQFF.

This clone was observed a few times. This chain uses TRBV29-1 with TRBJ2-2; TRBD2 agrees at 8 bases. The CDR3 length is 15 residues. Losses at the gene ends were 7 bases for V and 5 bases for J; bases not matched to a gene: 12. CDR1 is SQVTM and CDR2 is ANQGSEA in the germline V gene. The CDR3: CSAPGPSGRTGELFF. The CDR3 DNA follows: TGCAGCGCCCCCGGTCCTAGCGGGCGAACCGGGGAGCTGTTTTTT.

The V and J genes are TRBV18 and TRBJ1-4, with D possibly being TRBD1 (5 bases). Trimming removed 3 bases at V and 4 bases at J, with 6 bases between. Looked up from germline, CDR1 is KGHSH and CDR2 is LQKENI. The CDR3 covers 13 residues. The CDR3 coding sequence is TGTGCCAGCTCACCGGGACTTAATGAAAAACTGTTTTTT. This translates into CASSPGLNEKLFF.